At least ten counts were recorded for the clone carrying this TCR beta chain. V was clipped by 10 bases and J by 6 bases, with 17 bases between them. The CDR3 totals 13 residues. Germline lookup yields CDR1 MRHNA and CDR2 SNTAGT. This sample is drawn from a study of tumor-infiltrating lymphocytes in oesophageal squamous cell carcinoma. Each CDR3 protein is one row after TCRdb ran MiXCR on the PCR reads. The sample carries fewer than 20,000 distinct CDR3 sequences, 35% to 55% recorded once. V is TRBV6-4 and J is TRBJ2-3; D possibly matches TRBD1 or TRBD2 (6 bases each). Sequenced material: blood. The TCR comes from a female donor with esophageal squamous cell carcinoma. CDR3 coding DNA: TGTGCCACCCGACAGGAGGGGGTTGATACGCAGTATTTT. This codes for CATRQEGVDTQYF.